The entry below describes one TCR beta chain. A sample-barcoded 5' primer and a J-beta primer mix were used in a second PCR of roughly 6 to 11 cycles. TCRdb re-called the 5' RACE reads with MiXCR, one entry per CDR3 protein. The data show under 850,000 distinct CDR3 sequences, around 36% seen once. The data originate from a study of blood T cells in healthy people across ages. This CDR3 comprises 15 residues. Germline CDR1 is SNHLY and CDR2 is FYNNEI. The sequence derives from a young man in good health. This chain joins TRBV2 and TRBJ2-1; D not certain. Matching the DNA end better, TRBJ2-7 makes the J call doubtful. Source material: blood. In nucleotides, the CDR3 is TGTGCCAGCAGTGACACCATAAGCTCCTACAATGAGCAGTACTTC. This codes for CASSDTISSYNEQYF.